These T cell receptor beta chains were read from a single sample in a study of technical replicates of blood from several donors. Profiled with immunoSEQ multiplex PCR; TCRdb holds only in-frame clones, not every one. The sample has some 80,000 clones; 70% to 90% are singletons. The sample taken for sequencing was PBMCs. The receptors shown here come from a human donor in good health. Some clones in this sample may be carry-over from other donors' samples. The CDR3 runs from the conserved cysteine through the conserved F or W. Fields, in order: clone size, D gene, V gene, J gene, CDR3 length, CDR3 DNA, CDR3 protein. D genes are given only for firm matches. Expanded clones get a size class; other rows say once, few or many, or leave the size out.

.	.	TRBV29-1	TRBJ1-2	10	TGCAGCGTTGATGTTTTAGGCTACACCTTC	CSVDVLGYTF
.	TRBD1	TRBV7-3	TRBJ2-5	16	TGTGCCAGCAGCTTAAGTGGGACAGGGTGGGGAGAGACCCAGTACTTC	CASSLSGTGWGETQYF
.	TRBD1	TRBV6-5	TRBJ1-2	13	TGTGCCAGCAGTCCCAGGGGGATGAATGGCTACACCTTC	CASSPRGMNGYTF
.	.	TRBV6-4	TRBJ1-1	15	TGTGCCAGCAGGGTCTTTGTAGGGGATTGCACTGAAGCTTTCTTT	CASRVFVGDCTEAFF
.	.	TRBV7-9	TRBJ1-4	15	TGTGCCAGCAGCCTCCAGGGCTTTGGGGATGAAAAACTGTTTTTT	CASSLQGFGDEKLFF
.	TRBD2	TRBV7-9	TRBJ2-2	16	TGTGCCAGCAGCTCGGGACTAGCGGGGTCCAAGGGGGAGCTGTTTTTT	CASSSGLAGSKGELFF
.	.	TRBV29-1	TRBJ1-2	14	TGCAGCGTCGGCAGTCGACAGGCCCACCTCGGCTACACCTTC	CSVGSRQAHLGYTF
.	TRBD1	TRBV10-1	TRBJ2-3	15	TGCGCCAGCAGCGACCCAGGGGGAACGACAGATACGCAGTATTTT	CASSDPGGTTDTQYF
.	.	TRBV4-2	TRBJ1-4	15	TGTGCCAGCAGCCAAGCGACAGACCATAGGGAAAAACTGTTTTTT	CASSQATDHREKLFF
.	TRBD2	TRBV19	TRBJ2-5	20	TGTGCCAGTAGTCCCCAAGGGAGGGGTTCGGCTAGCGGGAGCGTAGGGACCCAGTACTTC	CASSPQGRGSASGSVGTQYF
.	.	TRBV5-1	TRBJ2-1	16	TGCGCCAGCAGCTTAGACACCCTTAGGAGGTACAATGAGCAGTTCTTC	CASSLDTLRRYNEQFF
.	.	TRBV7-9	TRBJ2-3	15	TGTGCCAGCAGCTTAGCATGGCAGGGGGGAAATACGCAGTATTTT	CASSLAWQGGNTQYF
.	TRBD1	TRBV5-1	TRBJ2-5	15	TGCGCCAGCAGCCGGACAGGGGCGAGGGACGAGACCCAGTACTTC	CASSRTGARDETQYF
.	.	TRBV30	TRBJ1-3	14	TGTGCCTGGAGTGGAGAGGGATCTGGAAACACCATATATTTT	CAWSGEGSGNTIYF
few	.	TRBV12-5	TRBJ2-7	15	TGTGCTAGTGGTTTGGTCGGGGGGAGGGACATCGAGCAGTACTTC	CASGLVGGRDIEQYF
.	TRBD2	TRBV7-2	TRBJ2-1	18	TGTGCCAGCAGCTCGGGACTAGCGGGAATAAGCTCCTACAATGAGCAGTTCTTC	CASSSGLAGISSYNEQFF
once	TRBD1	TRBV27	TRBJ2-7	15	TGTGCCAGCAGTCTAGGACAGGGGGAGCTAGACGAGCAGTACTTC	CASSLGQGELDEQYF
.	TRBD1	TRBV19	TRBJ1-1	19	TGTGCCAGTAGAGAGAGAACAACCGGGACAGGGGCTACGAACACTGAAGCTTTCTTT	CASRERTTGTGATNTEAFF
.	.	TRBV27	TRBJ1-2	16	TGTGCCAGCAGTTCGGTTGGGGGTCGGGAGGGCTATGGCTACACCTTC	CASSSVGGREGYGYTF
few	TRBD1	TRBV29-1	TRBJ2-1	13	TGCAGCGTTGATAGGACAGGGGGCCAAGAGCAGTTCTTC	CSVDRTGGQEQFF
.	.	TRBV19	TRBJ1-1	13	TGTGCCAGTATCGGACGGGGGAACACTGAAGCTTTCTTT	CASIGRGNTEAFF
.	.	TRBV4-3	TRBJ2-4	15	TGCGCCAGCAGCCCGGTCTTACTAGCCAAAAACATTCAGTACTTC	CASSPVLLAKNIQYF